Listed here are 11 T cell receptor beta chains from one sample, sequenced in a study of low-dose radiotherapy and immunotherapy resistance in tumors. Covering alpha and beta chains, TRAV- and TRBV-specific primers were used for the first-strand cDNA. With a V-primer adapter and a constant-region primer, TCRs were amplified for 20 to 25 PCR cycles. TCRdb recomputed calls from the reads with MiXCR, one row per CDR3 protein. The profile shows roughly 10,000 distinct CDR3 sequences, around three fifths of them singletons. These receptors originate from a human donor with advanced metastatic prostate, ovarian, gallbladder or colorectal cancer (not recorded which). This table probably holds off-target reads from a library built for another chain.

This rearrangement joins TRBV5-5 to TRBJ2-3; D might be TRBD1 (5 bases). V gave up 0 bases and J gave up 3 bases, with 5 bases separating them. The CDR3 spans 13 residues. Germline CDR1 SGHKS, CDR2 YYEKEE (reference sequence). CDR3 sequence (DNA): TGTGCCAGCAGCTTGGCAGGGACAGATACGCAGTATTTT. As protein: CASSLAGTDTQYF.

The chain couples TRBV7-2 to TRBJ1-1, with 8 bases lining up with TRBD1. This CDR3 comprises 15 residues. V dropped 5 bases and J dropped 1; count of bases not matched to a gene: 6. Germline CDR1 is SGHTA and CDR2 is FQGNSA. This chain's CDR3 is CASSGRTGKNTEAFF. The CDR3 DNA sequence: TGTGCCAGCAGCGGGCGGACAGGGAAGAACACTGAAGCTTTCTTT.

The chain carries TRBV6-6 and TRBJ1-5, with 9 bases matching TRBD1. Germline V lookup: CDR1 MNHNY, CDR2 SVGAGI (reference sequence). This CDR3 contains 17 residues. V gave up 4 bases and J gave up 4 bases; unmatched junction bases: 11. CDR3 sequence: CASSWGQGGVGNQPQHF. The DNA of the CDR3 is TGTGCCAGCAGTTGGGGACAGGGCGGCGTTGGGAATCAGCCCCAGCATTTT.

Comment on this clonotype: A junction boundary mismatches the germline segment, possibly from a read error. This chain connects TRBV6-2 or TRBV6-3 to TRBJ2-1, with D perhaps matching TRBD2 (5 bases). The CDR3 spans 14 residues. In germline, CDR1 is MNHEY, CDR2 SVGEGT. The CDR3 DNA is TGTGCCGGCAGTCCCCGACGCCGGGGCAATGAGCAGTTCTTC. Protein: CAGSPRRRGNEQFF.

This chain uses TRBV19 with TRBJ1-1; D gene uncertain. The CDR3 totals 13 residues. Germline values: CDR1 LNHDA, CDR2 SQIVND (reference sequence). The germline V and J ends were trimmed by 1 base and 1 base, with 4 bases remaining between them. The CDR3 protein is CASSIGRNTEAFF. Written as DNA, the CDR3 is TGTGCCAGTAGTATAGGGAGGAACACTGAAGCTTTCTTT.

The CDR3 coding sequence is TGTGCCAGCAGCTTCCAACCCCCTCCGCAGTATTTT. Amino acids: CASSFQPPPQYF. V is TRBV7-2 and J is TRBJ2-3; D not resolved. The V and J ends lost 3 bases and 10 bases respectively, with 11 bases between them. The germline V gene has CDR1 SGHTA and CDR2 FQGNSA. This CDR3 contains 12 residues.

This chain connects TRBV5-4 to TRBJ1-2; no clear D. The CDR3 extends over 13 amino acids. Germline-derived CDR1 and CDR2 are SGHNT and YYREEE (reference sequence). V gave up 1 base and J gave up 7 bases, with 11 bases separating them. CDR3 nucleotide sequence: TGTGCCAGCAGCTTGAAGGCCTCGGGTGGCTACACCTTC. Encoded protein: CASSLKASGGYTF.

DNA for the CDR3: TGTGCCGCACATCCGGGACAGGATAGCAATCAGCCCCAGCATTTT. Protein: CAAHPGQDSNQPQHF. The rearrangement joins TRBV5-8 to TRBJ1-5; 8 bases align to TRBD1. This CDR3 comprises 15 residues. With V trimmed by 10 bases and J by 0 bases, 9 bases remained unmatched. CDR1 and CDR2 from the germline V gene are SGHTS and YDEGEE.

CDR3 bases: TGCAGTGCTAGTTACGGACAGGGGAATTCACCCCTCCACTTT. It yields the protein CSASYGQGNSPLHF. The J gene is TRBJ1-6, the V gene TRBV20-1; 9 nucleotides align to TRBD1. Germline CDR1 is DFQATT and CDR2 is SNEGSKA (reference sequence). The CDR3 extends over 14 amino acids. V lost 3 bases to trimming and J lost 7 bases; unmatched junction nucleotides: 4.

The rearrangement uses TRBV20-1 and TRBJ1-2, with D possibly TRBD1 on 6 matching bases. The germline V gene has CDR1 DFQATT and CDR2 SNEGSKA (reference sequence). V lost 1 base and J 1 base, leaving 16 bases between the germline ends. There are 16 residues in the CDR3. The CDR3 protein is CSARVPGARYNYGYTF. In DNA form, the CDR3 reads TGCAGTGCTAGAGTTCCGGGGGCGAGGTATAACTATGGCTACACCTTC.

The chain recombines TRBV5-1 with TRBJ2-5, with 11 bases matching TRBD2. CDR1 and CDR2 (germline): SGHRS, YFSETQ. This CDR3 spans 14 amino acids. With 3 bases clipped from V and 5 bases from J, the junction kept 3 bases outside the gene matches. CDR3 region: CASSSLAGVETQYF. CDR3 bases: TGCGCCAGCAGCTCACTAGCGGGGGTGGAGACCCAGTACTTC. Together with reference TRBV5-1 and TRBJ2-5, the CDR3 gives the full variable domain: KAGVTQTPRYLIKTRGQQVTLSCSPISGHRSVSWYQQTPGQGLQFLFEYFSETQRNKGNFPGRFSGRQFSNSRSEMNVSTLELGDSALYLCASSSLAGVETQYFGPGTRLLVL.